This TCR beta chain was recovered during a study of T-cell reconstitution after alpha-beta-depleted transplantation in children. The CDR3 is 14 residues long. Trimming took 6 bases from V and 6 from J, leaving 13 bases between them. Germline loops: CDR1 SGHTS, CDR2 YDEGEE. This clonotype was observed many times. It was with unique molecular identifiers that the TCRbeta library was prepared. TCRdb passed the PCR reads through MiXCR, listing each CDR3 protein once. Among approximately 400,000 distinct CDR3 sequences listed, roughly a tenth were seen once. The starting material was PBMCs from the stem cell graft donor, obtained from the stem cell graft. The rearrangement joins TRBV5-8 to TRBJ1-6; D unresolved. The clonotype originates from a human donor who donated a stem cell graft to a child with acute myeloid leukemia. CDR3 coding DNA: TGTGCCAGCAATCGGGGAATAAGTAATTCACCCCTCCACTTT. Its translation is CASNRGISNSPLHF.